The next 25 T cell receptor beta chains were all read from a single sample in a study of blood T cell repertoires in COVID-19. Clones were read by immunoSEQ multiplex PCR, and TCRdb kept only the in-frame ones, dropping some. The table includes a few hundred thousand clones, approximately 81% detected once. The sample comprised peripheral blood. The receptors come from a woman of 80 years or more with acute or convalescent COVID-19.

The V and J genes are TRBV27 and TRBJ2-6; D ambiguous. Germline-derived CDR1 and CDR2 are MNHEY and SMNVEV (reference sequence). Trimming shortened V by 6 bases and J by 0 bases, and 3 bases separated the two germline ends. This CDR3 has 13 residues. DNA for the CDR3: TGTGCCAGCAGCAGCTCTGGGGCCAACGTCCTGACTTTC. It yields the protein CASSSSGANVLTF.

CDR3 sequence reads: CSVGGLAIYNEQFF. The DNA of the CDR3 is TGCAGCGTGGGGGGACTAGCTATCTACAATGAGCAGTTCTTC. This sequence joins TRBV29-1 and TRBJ2-1, with TRBD2 matching 9 bases. The CDR3 extends over 14 amino acids. V gave up 6 bases and J gave up 3 bases; unmatched junction bases: 6. The germline V gene has CDR1 SQVTM and CDR2 ANQGSEA.

The CDR3 loop reads CASSLATGGQETQYF. The DNA for the CDR3 is TGTGCCAGCAGCTTAGCGACAGGCGGGCAAGAGACCCAGTACTTC. This chain uses TRBV11-1 with TRBJ2-5; D may be TRBD1 (6 bases). The length of the CDR3 is 15 residues. Germline V CDR1 and CDR2: SGHAT, FQDESV (reference sequence). The V end was cut by 0 bases, the J end by 2 bases, with 10 bases between.

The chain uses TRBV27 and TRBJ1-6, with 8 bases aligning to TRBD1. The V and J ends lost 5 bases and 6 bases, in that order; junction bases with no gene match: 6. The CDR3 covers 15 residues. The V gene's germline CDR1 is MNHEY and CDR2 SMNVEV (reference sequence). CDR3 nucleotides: TGTGCCAGCAGTCTTGGGACAGGAACTAATTCACCCCTCCACTTT. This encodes CASSLGTGTNSPLHF.

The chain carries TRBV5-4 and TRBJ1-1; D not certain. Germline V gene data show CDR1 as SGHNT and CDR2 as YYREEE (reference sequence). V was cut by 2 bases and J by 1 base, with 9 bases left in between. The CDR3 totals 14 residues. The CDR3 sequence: CASSFLLSNTEAFF. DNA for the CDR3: TGTGCCAGCAGCTTCCTTCTATCGAACACTGAAGCTTTCTTT. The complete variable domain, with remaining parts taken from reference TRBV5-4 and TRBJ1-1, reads ETGVTQSPTHLIKTRGQQVTLRCSSQSGHNTVSWYQQALGQGPQFIFQYYREEENGRGNFPPRFSGLQFPNYSSELNVNALELDDSALYLCASSFLLSNTEAFFGQGTRLTVV.

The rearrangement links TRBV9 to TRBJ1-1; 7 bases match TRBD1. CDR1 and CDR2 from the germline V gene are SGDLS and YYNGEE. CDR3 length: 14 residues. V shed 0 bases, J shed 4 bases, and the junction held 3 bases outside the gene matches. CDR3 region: CASSVVDRATEAFF. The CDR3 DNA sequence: TGTGCCAGCAGCGTAGTCGACAGGGCCACTGAAGCTTTCTTT.

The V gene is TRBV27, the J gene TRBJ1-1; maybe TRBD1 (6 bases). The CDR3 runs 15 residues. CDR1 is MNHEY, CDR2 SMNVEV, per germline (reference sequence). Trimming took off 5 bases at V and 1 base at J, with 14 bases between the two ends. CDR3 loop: CASSPSTTGNTEAFF. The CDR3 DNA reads TGTGCCAGCAGTCCCTCGACGACAGGGAACACTGAAGCTTTCTTT.

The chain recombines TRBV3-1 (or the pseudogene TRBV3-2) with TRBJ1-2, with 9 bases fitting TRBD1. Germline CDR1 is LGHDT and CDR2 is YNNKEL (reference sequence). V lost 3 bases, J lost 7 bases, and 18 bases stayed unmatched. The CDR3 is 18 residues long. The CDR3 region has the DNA TGTGCCAGCAGCCAGGAAGGACAGGGGCTACCGTCCGGTGGTGGCTACACCTTC. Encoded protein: CASSQEGQGLPSGGGYTF.

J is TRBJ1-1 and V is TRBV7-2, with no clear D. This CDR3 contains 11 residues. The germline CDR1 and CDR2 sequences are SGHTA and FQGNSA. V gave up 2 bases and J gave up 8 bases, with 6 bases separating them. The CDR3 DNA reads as TGTGCCAGCAGCTTAACATTAGAAGCTTTCTTT. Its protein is CASSLTLEAFF. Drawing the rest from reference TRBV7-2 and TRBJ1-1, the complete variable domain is GAGVSQSPSNKVTEKGKDVELRCDPISGHTALYWYRQSLGQGLEFLIYFQGNSAPDKSGLPSDRFSAERTGGSVSTLTIQRTQQEDSAVYLCASSLTLEAFFGQGTRLTVV.

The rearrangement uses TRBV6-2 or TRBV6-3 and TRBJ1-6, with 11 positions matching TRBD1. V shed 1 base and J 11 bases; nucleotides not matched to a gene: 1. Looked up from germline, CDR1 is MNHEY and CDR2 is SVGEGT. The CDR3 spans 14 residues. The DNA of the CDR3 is TGTGCCAGCAGTTACTGGGACAGGGGGACACCCCTCCACTTT. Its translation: CASSYWDRGTPLHF.

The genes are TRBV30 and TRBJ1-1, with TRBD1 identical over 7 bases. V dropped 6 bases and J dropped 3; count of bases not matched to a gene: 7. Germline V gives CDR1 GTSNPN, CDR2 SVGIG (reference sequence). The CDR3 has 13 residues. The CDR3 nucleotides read TGTGCCTGTACACAGGGGCGGGACACTGAAGCTTTCTTT. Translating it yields CACTQGRDTEAFF.

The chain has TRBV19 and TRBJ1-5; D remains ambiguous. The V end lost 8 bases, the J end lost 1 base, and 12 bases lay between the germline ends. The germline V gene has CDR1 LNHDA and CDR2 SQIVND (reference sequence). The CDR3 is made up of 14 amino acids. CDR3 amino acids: CASSGGWSNQPQHF. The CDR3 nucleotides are TGTGCCAGTTCCGGAGGGTGGAGCAATCAGCCCCAGCATTTT.

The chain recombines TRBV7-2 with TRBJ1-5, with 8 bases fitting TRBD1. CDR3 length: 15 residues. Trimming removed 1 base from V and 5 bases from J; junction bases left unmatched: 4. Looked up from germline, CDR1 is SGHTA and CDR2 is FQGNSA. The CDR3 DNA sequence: TGTGCCAGCAGCTTAGACCCAGGGGGCGATCAGCCCCAGCATTTT. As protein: CASSLDPGGDQPQHF. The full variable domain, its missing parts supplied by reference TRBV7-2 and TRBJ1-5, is GAGVSQSPSNKVTEKGKDVELRCDPISGHTALYWYRQSLGQGLEFLIYFQGNSAPDKSGLPSDRFSAERTGGSVSTLTIQRTQQEDSAVYLCASSLDPGGDQPQHFGDGTRLSIL.

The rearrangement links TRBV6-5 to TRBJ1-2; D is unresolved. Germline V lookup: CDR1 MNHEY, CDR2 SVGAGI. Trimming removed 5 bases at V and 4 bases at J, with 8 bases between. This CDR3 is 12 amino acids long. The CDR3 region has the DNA TGTGCCAGCAGTACCGGTGGCTATGGCTACACCTTC. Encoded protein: CASSTGGYGYTF.

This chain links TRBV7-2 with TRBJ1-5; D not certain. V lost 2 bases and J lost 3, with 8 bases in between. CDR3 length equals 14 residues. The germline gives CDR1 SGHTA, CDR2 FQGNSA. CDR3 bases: TGTGCCAGCAGCTTAAACAGCCTCAATCAGCCCCAGCATTTT. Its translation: CASSLNSLNQPQHF.

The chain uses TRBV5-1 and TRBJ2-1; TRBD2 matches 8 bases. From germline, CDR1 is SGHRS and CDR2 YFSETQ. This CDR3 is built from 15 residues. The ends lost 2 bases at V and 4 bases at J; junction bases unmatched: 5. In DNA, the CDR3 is TGCGCCAGCAGCTTAGCGGGGGACAAGTACAATGAGCAGTTCTTC. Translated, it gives CASSLAGDKYNEQFF.

The CDR3 loop reads CASSPPAPEGNQPQHF. The CDR3 DNA reads TGTGCCAGCAGTCCCCCGGCCCCCGAGGGCAATCAGCCCCAGCATTTT. The chain is built from TRBV6-2 or TRBV6-3 and TRBJ1-5; D remains unclear. V lost 5 bases to trimming and J lost 2 bases, with 16 bases between them. The V gene's germline CDR1 is MNHEY and CDR2 SVGEGT. This CDR3 contains 16 residues.

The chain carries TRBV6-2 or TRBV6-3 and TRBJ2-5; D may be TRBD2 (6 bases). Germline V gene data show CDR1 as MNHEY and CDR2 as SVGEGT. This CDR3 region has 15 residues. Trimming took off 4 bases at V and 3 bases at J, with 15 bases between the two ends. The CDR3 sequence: CASSSPTGGKETQYF. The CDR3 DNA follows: TGTGCCAGCAGTTCCCCCACAGGAGGGAAAGAGACCCAGTACTTC.

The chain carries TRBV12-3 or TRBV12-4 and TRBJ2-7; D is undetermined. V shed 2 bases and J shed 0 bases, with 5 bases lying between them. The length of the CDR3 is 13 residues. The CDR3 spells CASSLYNSYEQYF. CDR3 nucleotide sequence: TGTGCCAGCAGTTTATACAACTCCTACGAGCAGTACTTC.

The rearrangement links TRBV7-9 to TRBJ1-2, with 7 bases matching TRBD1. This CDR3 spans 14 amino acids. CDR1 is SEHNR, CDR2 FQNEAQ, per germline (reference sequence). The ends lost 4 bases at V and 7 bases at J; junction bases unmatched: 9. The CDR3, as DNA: TGTGCCAGCAGCTCGAATCAGGGGGTCAGTGGCTACACCTTC. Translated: CASSSNQGVSGYTF.

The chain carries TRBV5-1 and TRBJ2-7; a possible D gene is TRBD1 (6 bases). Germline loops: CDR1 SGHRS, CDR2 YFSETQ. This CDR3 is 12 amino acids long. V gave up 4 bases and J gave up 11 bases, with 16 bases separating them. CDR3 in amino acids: CASSPDRTLKYF. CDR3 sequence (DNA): TGCGCCAGCAGCCCGGACAGAACCTTGAAGTACTTC.

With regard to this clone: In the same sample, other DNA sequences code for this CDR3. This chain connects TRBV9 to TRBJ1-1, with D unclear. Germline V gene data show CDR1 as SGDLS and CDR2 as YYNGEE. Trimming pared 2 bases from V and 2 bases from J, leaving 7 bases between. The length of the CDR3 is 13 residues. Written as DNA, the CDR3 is TGTGCCAGCAGCGTTACTAGAAACACTGAAGCTTTCTTT. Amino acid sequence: CASSVTRNTEAFF.

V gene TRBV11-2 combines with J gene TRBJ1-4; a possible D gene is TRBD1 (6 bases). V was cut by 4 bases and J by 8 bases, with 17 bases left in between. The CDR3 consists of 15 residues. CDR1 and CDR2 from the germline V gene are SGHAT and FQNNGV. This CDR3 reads CASSYLGALGEKLFF. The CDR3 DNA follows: TGTGCCAGCAGCTACCTGGGGGCCTTGGGAGAAAAACTGTTTTTT.

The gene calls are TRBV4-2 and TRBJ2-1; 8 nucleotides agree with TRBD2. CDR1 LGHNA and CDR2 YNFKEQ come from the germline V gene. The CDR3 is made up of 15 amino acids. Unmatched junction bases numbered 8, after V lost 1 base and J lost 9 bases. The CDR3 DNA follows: TGTGCCAGCAGCCAAGGGCCGGGAGGGCTGGTTGAGCAGTTCTTC. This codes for CASSQGPGGLVEQFF.

The CDR3 bases are TGTGCCAGCAGCTTGGAAGGGAGTAGCAATCAGCCCCAGCATTTT. Translated: CASSLEGSSNQPQHF. This chain connects TRBV5-8 to TRBJ1-5; unclear D gene. Per germline, CDR1 SGHTS and CDR2 YDEGEE. This CDR3 spans 15 amino acids. With 0 bases removed from V and 0 bases from J, the gap between germline ends came to 7 bases.